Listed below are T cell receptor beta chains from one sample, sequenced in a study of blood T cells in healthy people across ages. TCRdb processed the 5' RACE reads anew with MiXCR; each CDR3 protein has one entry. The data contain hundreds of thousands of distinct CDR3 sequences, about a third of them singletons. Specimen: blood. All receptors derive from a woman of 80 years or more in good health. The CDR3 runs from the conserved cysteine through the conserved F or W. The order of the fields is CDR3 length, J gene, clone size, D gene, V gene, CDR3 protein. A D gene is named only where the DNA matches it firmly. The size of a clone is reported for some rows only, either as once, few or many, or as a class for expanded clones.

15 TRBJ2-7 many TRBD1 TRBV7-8 CASRRGTVSSYEQYF
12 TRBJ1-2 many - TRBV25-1 CASSEGIYGYTF
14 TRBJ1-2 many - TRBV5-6 CASSPTAYNYGYTF
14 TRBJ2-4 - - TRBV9 CASSSTGSSLEQYF
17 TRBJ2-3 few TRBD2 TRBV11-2 CASSPMEGLAETDTQYF
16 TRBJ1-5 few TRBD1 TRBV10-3 CAISPTGQGTNQPQHF
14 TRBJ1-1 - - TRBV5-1 CASSLLQGAAEAFF
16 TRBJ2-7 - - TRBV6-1 CASSEASSWTAYEQYF
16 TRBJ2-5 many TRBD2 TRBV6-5 CASSRTSGGLQETQYF
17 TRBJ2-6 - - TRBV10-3 CAISVHQGDSGANVLTF
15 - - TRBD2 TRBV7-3 CASSLEWGLANEQYF
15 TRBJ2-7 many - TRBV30 CAWSAVGRGAYEQYF
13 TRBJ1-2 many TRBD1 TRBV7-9 CASSFTDRDGYTF